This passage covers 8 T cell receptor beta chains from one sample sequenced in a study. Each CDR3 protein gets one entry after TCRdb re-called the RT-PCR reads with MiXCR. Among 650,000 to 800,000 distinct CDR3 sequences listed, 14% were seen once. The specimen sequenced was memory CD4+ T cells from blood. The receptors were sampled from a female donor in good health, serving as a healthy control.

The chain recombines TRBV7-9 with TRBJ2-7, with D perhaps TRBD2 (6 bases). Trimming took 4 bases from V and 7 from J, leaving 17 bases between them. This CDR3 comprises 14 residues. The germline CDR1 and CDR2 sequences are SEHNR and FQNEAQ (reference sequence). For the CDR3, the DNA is TGTGCCAGCAGCTCCGGGGCGGGGACGGGGGAGCAGTACTTC. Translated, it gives CASSSGAGTGEQYF. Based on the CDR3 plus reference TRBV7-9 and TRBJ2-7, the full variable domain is DTGVSQNPRHKITKRGQNVTFRCDPISEHNRLYWYRQTLGQGPEFLTYFQNEAQLEKSRLLSDRFSAERPKGSFSTLEIQRTEQGDSAMYLCASSSGAGTGEQYFGPGTRLTVT.

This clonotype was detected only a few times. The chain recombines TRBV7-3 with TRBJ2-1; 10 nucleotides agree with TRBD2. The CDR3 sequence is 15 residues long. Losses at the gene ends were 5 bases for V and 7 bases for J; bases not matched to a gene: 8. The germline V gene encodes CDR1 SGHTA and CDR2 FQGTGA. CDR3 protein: CASSPSPSGSNEQFF. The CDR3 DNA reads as TGTGCCAGCAGCCCCTCCCCTAGCGGGAGTAATGAGCAGTTCTTC.

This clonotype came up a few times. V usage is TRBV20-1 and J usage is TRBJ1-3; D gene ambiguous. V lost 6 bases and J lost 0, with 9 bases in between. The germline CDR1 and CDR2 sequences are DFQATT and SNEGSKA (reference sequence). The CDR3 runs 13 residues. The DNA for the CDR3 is TGCAGTGCCCTTTCCCACTCTGGAAACACCATATATTTT. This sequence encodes CSALSHSGNTIYF.

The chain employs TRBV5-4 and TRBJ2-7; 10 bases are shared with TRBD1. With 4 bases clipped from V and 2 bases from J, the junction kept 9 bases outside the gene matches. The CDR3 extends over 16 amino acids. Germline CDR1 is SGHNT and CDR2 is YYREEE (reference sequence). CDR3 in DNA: TGTGCCAGCAGCCCACCGAGGACAGGGGGGGCCTACGAGCAGTACTTC. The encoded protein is CASSPPRTGGAYEQYF.

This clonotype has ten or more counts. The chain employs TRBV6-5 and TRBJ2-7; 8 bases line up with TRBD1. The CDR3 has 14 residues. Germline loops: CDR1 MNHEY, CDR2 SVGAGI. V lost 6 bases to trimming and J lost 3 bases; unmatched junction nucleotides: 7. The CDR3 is CASSPRGTGYEQYF. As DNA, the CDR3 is TGTGCCAGCAGCCCCCGTGGGACAGGCTACGAGCAGTACTTC.

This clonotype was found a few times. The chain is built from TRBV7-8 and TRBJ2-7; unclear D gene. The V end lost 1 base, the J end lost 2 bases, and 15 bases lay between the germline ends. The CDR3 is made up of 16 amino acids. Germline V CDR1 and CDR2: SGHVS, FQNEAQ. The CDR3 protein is CASSLGGTGAAYEQYF. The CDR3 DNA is TGTGCCAGCAGCTTAGGGGGAACCGGCGCAGCCTACGAGCAGTACTTC.

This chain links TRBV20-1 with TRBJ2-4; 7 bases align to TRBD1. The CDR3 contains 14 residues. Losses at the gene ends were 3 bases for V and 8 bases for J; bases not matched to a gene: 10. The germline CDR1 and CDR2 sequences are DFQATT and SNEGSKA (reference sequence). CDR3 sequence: CSASPQTGLDIQYF. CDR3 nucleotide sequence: TGCAGTGCTAGCCCCCAGACAGGGTTGGACATTCAGTACTTC.

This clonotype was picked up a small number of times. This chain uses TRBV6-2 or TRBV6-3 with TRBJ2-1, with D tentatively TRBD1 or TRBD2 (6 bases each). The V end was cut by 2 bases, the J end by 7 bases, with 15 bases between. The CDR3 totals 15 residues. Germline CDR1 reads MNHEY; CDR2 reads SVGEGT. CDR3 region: CASSYPGGAWNEQFF. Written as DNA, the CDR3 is TGTGCCAGCAGTTACCCCGGGGGCGCATGGAATGAGCAGTTCTTC.